The 7 T cell receptor beta chains below come from one sample, sequenced in a study of blood T cell repertoires in COVID-19. The data were produced by immunoSEQ multiplex PCR, yet TCRdb's version contains in-frame clones alone and is incomplete. The sample holds approximately 110,000 clones, 90% seen once. Input material: peripheral blood. These receptors all come from a woman between 45 and 60 years old with acute or convalescent COVID-19.

The genes are TRBV14 and TRBJ2-5; 7 positions agree with TRBD1. This CDR3 contains 14 residues. Trimming cost V 4 bases and J 3 bases; bases outside gene matches: 5. The germline gives CDR1 SGHDN, CDR2 FVKESK. The CDR3 reads CASSLIGQEETQYF. The CDR3 DNA reads TGTGCCAGCAGCCTTATCGGACAGGAAGAGACCCAGTACTTC.

The rearrangement links TRBV6-6 to TRBJ1-6, with D perhaps TRBD1 (6 bases). The CDR3 covers 15 residues. V lost 5 bases to trimming and J lost 6 bases, with 14 bases between them. Germline loops: CDR1 MNHNY, CDR2 SVGAGI (reference sequence). CDR3 region: CASSLDSRLNSPLHF. The DNA of the CDR3 is TGTGCCAGCAGTCTGGACAGCCGGCTTAATTCACCCCTCCACTTT.

The chain is built from TRBV18 and TRBJ1-1, with a weak D call TRBD1 (6 bases). Trimming left V 3 bases short and J 2 bases short, with 13 bases between. Germline CDR1 and CDR2: KGHSH and LQKENI. The CDR3 has 15 amino acids. In DNA, the CDR3 is TGTGCCAGCTCACCCCAGACAGGCTTCAACACTGAAGCTTTCTTT. Translated, it gives CASSPQTGFNTEAFF.

This sequence joins TRBV6-2 or TRBV6-3 and TRBJ2-1, with D tentatively TRBD2 (5 bases). The CDR3 is 14 residues long. Germline CDR1 and CDR2: MNHEY and SVGEGT. The V gene lost 2 bases and the J gene lost 4 bases, with 9 bases spanning the gap. CDR3 amino acids: CASSYQGLYNEQFF. DNA for the CDR3: TGTGCCAGCAGTTACCAAGGACTGTACAATGAGCAGTTCTTC.

This chain connects TRBV2 to TRBJ1-2; 8 bases fit TRBD1. J gave up 0 bases and V 4 bases, and 4 bases lay outside the gene matches. The V gene's germline CDR1 is SNHLY and CDR2 FYNNEI. The CDR3 contains 15 residues. The CDR3 coding sequence is TGTGCCAGCAGTGCGCGGACAGGGCCTAACTATGGCTACACCTTC. Its protein is CASSARTGPNYGYTF.

This chain uses TRBV28 with TRBJ1-5, with 8 nucleotides matching TRBD1. Losses at the gene ends were 7 bases for V and 1 base for J; bases not matched to a gene: 12. The CDR3 is 17 amino acids. Germline V gives CDR1 MDHEN, CDR2 SYDVKM. The CDR3 DNA follows: TGTGCCAGCAATAAGTTCCAGGGGGCAAGAAGCAATCAGCCCCAGCATTTT. Amino acids: CASNKFQGARSNQPQHF.

The J gene is TRBJ2-1, the V gene TRBV27; possibly TRBD1 for D (6 bases). V gave up 6 bases and J gave up 1 base, with 16 bases separating them. Germline assignment: CDR1 MNHEY and CDR2 SMNVEV (reference sequence). This CDR3 is built from 16 residues. The CDR3, as DNA: TGTGCCAGCAGCCCAAACAGGGACAAGTCCTACAATGAGCAGTTCTTC. Translated: CASSPNRDKSYNEQFF.